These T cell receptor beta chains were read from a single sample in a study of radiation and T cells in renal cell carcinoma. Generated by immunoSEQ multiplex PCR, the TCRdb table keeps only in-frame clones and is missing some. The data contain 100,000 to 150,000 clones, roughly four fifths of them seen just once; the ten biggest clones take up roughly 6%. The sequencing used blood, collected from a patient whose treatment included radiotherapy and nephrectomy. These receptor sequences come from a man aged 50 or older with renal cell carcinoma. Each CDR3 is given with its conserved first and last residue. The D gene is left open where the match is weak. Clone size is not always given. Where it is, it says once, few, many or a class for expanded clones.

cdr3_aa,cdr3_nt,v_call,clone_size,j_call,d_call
CASSLGTGNQPQHF,TGTGCCAGCAGTTTAGGGACAGGGAATCAGCCCCAGCATTTT,TRBV28,-,TRBJ1-5,TRBD1
CSAIAWTYGYTF,TGCAGCGCTATCGCCTGGACCTATGGCTACACCTTC,TRBV29-1,-,TRBJ1-2,-
CATVWSGGPSNEQFF,TGTGCCACCGTCTGGTCGGGAGGGCCCTCCAATGAGCAGTTCTTC,TRBV19,-,TRBJ2-1,TRBD2
CASSYRGPHYGYTF,TGTGCCAGCAGTTACAGGGGTCCTCACTATGGCTACACCTTC,TRBV6-5,-,TRBJ1-2,-
CAISVSPGQGEAFF,TGTGCCATCAGTGTTTCTCCGGGACAGGGGGAAGCTTTCTTT,TRBV10-3,-,TRBJ1-1,TRBD1
CASSLEHPGTRAEQYF,TGCGCCAGCAGCTTGGAACACCCCGGGACTAGGGCCGAGCAGTACTTC,TRBV5-1,-,TRBJ2-7,TRBD2
CASSGLRQSNTIYF,TGTGCCAGCAGCGGACTTCGACAGAGTAACACCATATATTTT,TRBV6-5,few,TRBJ1-3,-
CASSLESGTDTQYF,TGCGCCAGCAGCTTGGAGTCGGGTACAGATACGCAGTATTTT,TRBV5-1,-,TRBJ2-3,-
CASSDLPPRSYGYTF,TGTGCCAGCAGTGATCTCCCCCCCAGGTCCTATGGCTACACCTTC,TRBV2,-,TRBJ1-2,-
CASSLIQETQYF,TGTGCCAGCAGCCTGATACAAGAGACCCAGTACTTC,TRBV14,-,TRBJ2-5,-
CATSRDSGEGIQYF,TGTGCCACCAGCAGAGATTCAGGAGAGGGCATTCAGTACTTC,TRBV15,-,TRBJ2-4,-
CASSYSRETLRAFF,TGTGCCAGCAGTTACTCGAGGGAAACCCTTCGAGCTTTCTTT,TRBV6-5,-,TRBJ1-1,-
CASSSGLNTEAFF,TGTGCCAGCAGCTCGGGCCTGAACACTGAAGCTTTCTTT,TRBV11-1,-,TRBJ1-1,-
CASSQIGRYEQYF,TGTGCCAGCAGCCAAATCGGGAGGTACGAGCAGTACTTC,TRBV14,-,TRBJ2-7,TRBD2
CAWRHLQGRSGNEQFF,TGTGCCTGGAGACACTTACAGGGGAGGTCTGGCAATGAGCAGTTCTTC,TRBV30,-,TRBJ2-1,-
CASSLSPRNTEAFF,TGTGCCAGCAGCCTCTCACCTAGGAACACTGAAGCTTTCTTT,TRBV9,-,TRBJ1-1,-
CASSYPLAGDQETQYF,TGTGCCAGCAGTTACCCCCTAGCGGGAGATCAAGAGACCCAGTACTTC,TRBV6-6,-,TRBJ2-5,TRBD2
CASSVAGTDTQYF,TGTGCCAGCAGCGTTGCAGGTACAGATACGCAGTATTTT,TRBV5-4,-,TRBJ2-3,-
CATSRGQGTVETQYF,TGTGCCACCAGCAGAGGACAGGGTACAGTGGAGACCCAGTACTTC,TRBV15,once,TRBJ2-5,TRBD1
CASSYGGTQYF,TGTGCCAGCAGTTACGGGGGGACGCAGTATTTT,TRBV6-5,-,TRBJ2-3,-
CAWGLVGNTQYF,TGTGCCTGGGGCCTCGTGGGTAATACGCAGTATTTT,TRBV30,-,TRBJ2-3,-
CASSQINGRAETQYF,TGCGCCAGCAGCCAGATCAACGGGAGAGCAGAGACCCAGTACTTC,TRBV4-1,-,TRBJ2-5,-
CASSKGGRLAGEKDNEQFF,TGTGCCAGCAGCAAAGGGGGCCGACTAGCGGGAGAAAAGGACAATGAGCAGTTCTTC,TRBV2,-,TRBJ2-1,TRBD2
CASSLARAFTDTQYF,TGTGCCAGCAGCTTAGCGAGGGCCTTCACAGATACGCAGTATTTT,TRBV7-2,-,TRBJ2-3,-
CASSLVGRISNSPLHF,TGTGCCAGCAGCTTAGTGGGCAGAATAAGTAATTCACCCCTCCACTTT,TRBV7-2,once,TRBJ1-6,-
CASSFISGTGGEAFF,TGCGCCAGCAGCTTTATATCCGGGACAGGGGGTGAAGCTTTCTTT,TRBV5-1,once,TRBJ1-1,TRBD1
CASSQEDSVRGLVYF,TGCGCCAGCAGCCAAGAAGATTCAGTGCGGGGTCTCGTGTACTTC,TRBV4-1,-,TRBJ2-5,-
CASSSLRDNQPQHF,TGTGCCAGCAGCTCCTTGAGGGACAATCAGCCCCAGCATTTT,TRBV7-9,-,TRBJ1-5,-
CASSETGKSGNTIYF,TGTGCCAGCAGCGAAACAGGGAAGTCTGGAAACACCATATATTTT,TRBV9,few,TRBJ1-3,-
CASSIQIAGANTPTDTQYF,TGTGCCAGTAGTATCCAAATAGCGGGAGCGAATACCCCCACAGATACGCAGTATTTT,TRBV19,-,TRBJ2-3,TRBD2
CASSSTTSQWGTGELFF,TGCGCCAGCAGCTCAACTACATCCCAGTGGGGCACCGGGGAGCTGTTTTTT,TRBV5-1,-,TRBJ2-2,-
CASSHPGTSGIQETQYF,TGTGCCAGCAGCCACCCCGGGACTAGCGGGATTCAAGAGACCCAGTACTTC,TRBV9,-,TRBJ2-5,TRBD2
CASSRDRGYGYTF,TGTGCCAGCAGCCGGGACAGGGGCTATGGCTACACCTTC,TRBV6-5,-,TRBJ1-2,TRBD1
CASSLGVGAMQYF,TGTGCCAGCAGCTTAGGGGTGGGGGCGATGCAGTATTTT,TRBV7-6,-,TRBJ2-3,-
CASSEGRVHGTGELFF,TGTGCCAGCAGCGAGGGGAGGGTACATGGCACCGGGGAGCTGTTTTTT,TRBV9,-,TRBJ2-2,TRBD2
CASSQGANTEAFF,TGTGCCAGCAGCCAGGGAGCGAACACTGAAGCTTTCTTT,TRBV14,-,TRBJ1-1,-
CASSLVGTSGEQFF,TGTGCCAGCAGCTTGGTCGGGACTAGCGGTGAGCAGTTCTTC,TRBV5-6,-,TRBJ2-1,TRBD2